The next 13 T cell receptor beta chains were all read from a single sample in a study of T cells expressing NK-cell markers. From the 5' RACE reads, TCRdb lists one entry per CDR3 protein and no DNA. This sample's table has about 380,000 distinct CDR3 sequences. The material sequenced was blood T cells: a sorted CD56 or NKG2C T cell subset, CD4+ or CD8+ T cells, or bulk PBMC T cells (not recorded which). The receptor set was obtained from a man aged 18 to 69 in good health.

The V call is TRBV20-1, the J call TRBJ2-2; TCRdb returns TRBD1, unconfirmable since there is no DNA. CDR3 size: 16 residues. Germline CDR1 reads DFQATT; CDR2 reads SNEGSKA (reference sequence). The CDR3 region is CSATGRKASYTGELFF.

This chain connects TRBV5-1 to TRBJ2-1; the D call from TCRdb, TRBD1, cannot be confirmed without DNA. Germline-derived CDR1 and CDR2 are SGHRS and YFSETQ. The CDR3 loop spans 15 amino acids. The CDR3 is CASSTDRGGGDEQFF. The full variable domain, with the rest looked up from reference TRBV5-1 and TRBJ2-1, is KAGVTQTPRYLIKTRGQQVTLSCSPISGHRSVSWYQQTPGQGLQFLFEYFSETQRNKGNFPGRFSGRQFSNSRSEMNVSTLELGDSALYLCASSTDRGGGDEQFFGPGTRLTVL.

The chain links TRBV24-1 to TRBJ2-2; TCRdb's D call, TRBD1, is unchecked because there is no DNA. Germline V gene data show CDR1 as KGHDR and CDR2 as SFDVKD. CDR3 size: 14 residues. The CDR3 sequence: CATSDFRGMRELFF.

The rearrangement uses TRBV7-8 and TRBJ1-1; TCRdb proposes TRBD1, but this gene call is untestable without DNA. The CDR3 is 15 amino acids. Germline V gene sequence: CDR1 SGHVS, CDR2 FQNEAQ. Here the CDR3 reads CASSARQGENTEAFF. Complete variable domain (other parts from reference TRBV7-8 and TRBJ1-1): GAGVSQSPRYKVAKRGQDVALRCDPISGHVSLFWYQQALGQGPEFLTYFQNEAQLDKSGLPSDRFFAERPEGSVSTLKIQRTQQEDSAVYLCASSARQGENTEAFFGQGTRLTVV.

The genes are TRBV7-9 and TRBJ1-4. The V gene's germline CDR1 is SEHNR and CDR2 FQNEAQ (reference sequence). CDR3 size: 15 residues. The CDR3 region is CASSLFTTQTEKLFF.

The chain has TRBV28 and TRBJ2-5; TCRdb designates TRBD1, a call that cannot be tested without DNA. The germline CDR1 and CDR2 sequences are MDHEN and SYDVKM. The CDR3 totals 15 residues. CDR3 protein: CASRDGQGGRETQYF.

The genes are TRBV7-2 and TRBJ2-1; TCRdb gives TRBD2 as the D gene, but with no DNA this cannot be confirmed. CDR1 is SGHTA, CDR2 FQGNSA, per germline. The CDR3 has 16 residues. CDR3: CASSTLAGTTYNEQFF.

The CDR3 is CSVEDRQGTFEAFF. The chain has TRBV29-1 and TRBJ1-1; as DNA is missing, the TRBD1 call by TCRdb cannot be tested. The CDR3 contains 14 residues. Germline assignment: CDR1 SQVTM and CDR2 ANQGSEA.

The chain combines TRBV7-2 with TRBJ1-2. From germline, CDR1 is SGHTA and CDR2 FQGNSA. This CDR3 is built from 13 residues. CDR3 sequence reads: CASSEATNYGYTF.

The chain joins TRBV15 to TRBJ1-6; the D call from TCRdb, TRBD1, cannot be confirmed without DNA. The germline V gene encodes CDR1 LNHNV and CDR2 YYDKDF (reference sequence). This CDR3 has 14 residues. The CDR3 here is CATSGTVDNSPLHF.

V usage is TRBV11-3 and J usage is TRBJ2-3; TCRdb selects TRBD2, and the lack of DNA leaves this call unchecked. Germline V gives CDR1 SGHNT, CDR2 YENEEA. The CDR3 is 13 residues long. This CDR3 is CASRLAGEDTQYF.

This chain uses TRBV7-8 with TRBJ2-5; TCRdb's D gene call, TRBD2, goes unchecked for lack of DNA. The CDR3 covers 17 residues. The germline gives CDR1 SGHVS, CDR2 FQNEAQ. The CDR3 spells CASSLRLAGGQQETQYF.

The chain links TRBV2 to TRBJ2-2. Germline-derived CDR1 and CDR2 are SNHLY and FYNNEI. The CDR3 has 11 amino acids. CDR3 protein: CASVSSGELFF. The complete variable domain, with remaining parts taken from reference TRBV2 and TRBJ2-2, reads EPEVTQTPSHQVTQMGQEVILRCVPISNHLYFYWYRQILGQKVEFLVSFYNNEISEKSEIFDDQFSVERPDGSNFTLKIRSTKLEDSAMYFCASVSSGELFFGEGSRLTVL.